This T cell receptor (beta chain) was sequenced during a study of cytomegalovirus exposure and HLA in healthy donors. The study, taken as a whole, reports: There were a few CMV-associated chains whose specificity for CMV antigens was confirmed in vitro. Some V segments, TRBV6-2 and TRBV6-3 among them, were indistinguishable and were therefore excluded.

CDR3 length: 15 residues. CDR1 is SNHLY and CDR2 is FYNNEI in the germline V gene. The germline V and J ends were trimmed by 6 bases and 0 bases, with 12 bases remaining between them. With respect to this clone: Its antigen is unknown.

The PCR ran on 60 Vbeta and 13 Jbeta primers. The repertoire was sequenced with immunoSEQ multiplex PCR; TCRdb's copy has only in-frame clones and lacks some. This table holds around 91,000 clones, around 84% found once. The chain combines TRBV2 with TRBJ1-5; D is undetermined. The specimen was PBMCs. The source of this sequence is a woman aged 40 to 49 in good health and CMV-seropositive. Here the CDR3 reads CASRNSRYSNQPQHF. The CDR3 region has the DNA TGTGCCAGCAGGAATTCGAGATATAGCAATCAGCCCCAGCATTTT.